The 30 T cell receptor beta chains listed next were all sequenced from one sample in a study of T cell repertoires in cytomegalovirus infection. MiXCR, run by TCRdb on the reads, gives a single entry per CDR3 protein. The sample consists of fewer than 700,000 distinct CDR3 sequences, about 24% of them appearing once. Sequencing was done on a sample of CD8+ T cells from PBMCs. The receptors originated from a human donor in good health (CMV status not recorded). Some clones in this sample may be carry-over from other donors' samples.

The chain employs TRBV3-1 and TRBJ1-1; D not resolved. CDR1 and CDR2 (germline): LGHDT, YNNKEL (reference sequence). The CDR3 totals 14 residues. With 4 bases removed from V and 5 bases from J, the gap between germline ends came to 14 bases. CDR3 in amino acids: CASSLTQRRTEAFF. The CDR3 DNA reads TGTGCCAGCAGCCTGACTCAGAGAAGGACTGAAGCTTTCTTT.

This rearrangement joins TRBV6-2 or TRBV6-3 to TRBJ2-1; a possible D gene is TRBD1 (5 bases). The CDR3 totals 15 residues. The germline gives CDR1 MNHEY, CDR2 SVGEGT. V was pared by 5 bases and J by 1 base, with 12 bases between. CDR3 loop: CASSQPQESYNEQFF. Written as DNA, the CDR3 is TGTGCCAGCAGTCAGCCACAGGAATCCTACAATGAGCAGTTCTTC.

In its sample, this clonotype was seen many times. The chain uses TRBV7-2 and TRBJ2-4; TRBD2 matches 10 bases. This CDR3 has 18 amino acids. With V trimmed by 6 bases and J by 0 bases, 11 bases remained unmatched. CDR1 and CDR2 (germline): SGHTA, FQGNSA. CDR3 loop: CASRQQELAGIAKNIQYF. In DNA, the CDR3 is TGTGCCAGCAGACAACAAGAACTAGCGGGGATAGCCAAAAACATTCAGTACTTC.

This clonotype was counted between two and nine times. The DNA for the CDR3 is TGCAGTGCCCCGGACAGCCTGGATGGAGCTTTCTTT. This codes for CSAPDSLDGAFF. V gene TRBV20-1 combines with J gene TRBJ1-1, with D maybe TRBD1 (6 bases). Germline V gives CDR1 DFQATT, CDR2 SNEGSKA (reference sequence). V was trimmed by 6 bases and J by 10 bases, leaving 18 bases between them. The CDR3 contains 12 residues.

This clonotype was found many times. The rearrangement joins TRBV7-6 to TRBJ1-2; unclear D gene. Germline V CDR1 and CDR2: SGHVS, FNYEAQ. The CDR3 runs 14 residues. Trimming removed 2 bases from V and 0 bases from J, with 7 bases in between. CDR3 in amino acids: CASSLTRANYGYTF. The CDR3 coding sequence is TGTGCCAGCAGCTTAACAAGAGCTAACTATGGCTACACCTTC. Using reference TRBV7-6 and TRBJ1-2 for the parts outside the CDR3, the full variable domain is GAGVSQSPRYKVTKRGQDVALRCDPISGHVSLYWYRQALGQGPEFLTYFNYEAQQDKSGLPNDRFSAERPEGSISTLTIQRTEQRDSAMYRCASSLTRANYGYTFGSGTRLTVV.

This clonotype showed up many times. This chain connects TRBV7-9 to TRBJ2-7, with D perhaps matching TRBD2 (5 bases). Trimming shortened V by 6 bases and J by 0 bases, and 9 bases separated the two germline ends. This CDR3 is built from 13 residues. Germline V gene data show CDR1 as SEHNR and CDR2 as FQNEAQ (reference sequence). CDR3 in amino acids: CASSARDSYEQYF. DNA of the CDR3: TGTGCCAGCAGTGCGAGGGACTCCTACGAGCAGTACTTC.

The table lists this clonotype with many counts. The chain is built from TRBV19 and TRBJ1-1, with D tentatively TRBD1 (5 bases). The CDR3 spans 13 residues. The germline gives CDR1 LNHDA, CDR2 SQIVND (reference sequence). The V and J ends lost 6 bases and 7 bases respectively, with 15 bases between them. The CDR3: CASSTGTDFEAFF. The CDR3 DNA follows: TGTGCCAGTAGCACCGGGACCGACTTTGAAGCTTTCTTT.

This clonotype was recorded a few times. This chain joins TRBV4-1 and TRBJ1-2, with 8 positions matching TRBD1. Germline CDR1 and CDR2: MGHRA and YSYEKL. This CDR3 is 16 amino acids long. The V segment lost 1 base and the J segment 0 bases; nucleotides outside the gene matches: 4. DNA for the CDR3: TGCGCCAGCAGCCAAGGACTGGACAGGGCTAACTATGGCTACACCTTC. It specifies CASSQGLDRANYGYTF.

This sequence joins TRBV7-2 and TRBJ1-6; no clear D. The ends were cut back, 1 base at V and 14 bases at J, with 6 bases in the middle. The germline V gene has CDR1 SGHTA and CDR2 FQGNSA. The CDR3 totals 11 residues. CDR3 region: CASSLGVSLHF. The CDR3, as DNA: TGTGCCAGCAGCTTAGGTGTATCCCTCCACTTT.

The chain links TRBV10-3 to TRBJ2-3, with 9 bases fitting TRBD2. This CDR3 has 18 amino acids. Germline V lookup: CDR1 ENHRY, CDR2 SYGVKD. Trimming cost V 3 bases and J 2 bases; bases outside gene matches: 12. The CDR3 DNA reads TGTGCCATCAGTGAAAAATCATCTAGCGGGACACACACAGATACGCAGTATTTT. Amino acids: CAISEKSSSGTHTDTQYF.

V usage is TRBV7-9 and J usage is TRBJ2-5, with no clear D. V gave up 5 bases and J gave up 5 bases, with 9 bases separating them. CDR1 is SEHNR and CDR2 is FQNEAQ in the germline V gene (reference sequence). The CDR3 is made up of 12 amino acids. Here the CDR3 DNA reads TGTGCCAGCAGCCCAATGGAGGAGACCCAGTACTTC. This sequence encodes CASSPMEETQYF.

The sample holds many counts of this clonotype. This rearrangement joins TRBV7-9 to TRBJ2-7; the D is unclear. The germline V gene has CDR1 SEHNR and CDR2 FQNEAQ (reference sequence). The V end lost 5 bases, the J end lost 3 bases, and 14 bases lay between the germline ends. The CDR3 runs to 14 residues. CDR3 coding DNA: TGTGCCAGCAGCCATAAAATAAAGATCTACGAGCAGTACTTC. Translation: CASSHKIKIYEQYF.

This chain uses TRBV12-3 or TRBV12-4 with TRBJ1-1; tentatively, D is TRBD1 (5 bases). The length of the CDR3 is 18 residues. Trimming took 6 bases from V and 0 from J, leaving 23 bases between them. In nucleotides, the CDR3 is TGTGCCAGCAGGACACCAAACAGGTCCGGGGGAATGAACACTGAAGCTTTCTTT. Protein: CASRTPNRSGGMNTEAFF.

This clonotype was counted between two and nine times. This chain uses TRBV7-9 with TRBJ1-2, with TRBD1 matching 7 bases. CDR3 length: 15 amino acids. Germline V gene lookup returns CDR1 SEHNR and CDR2 FQNEAQ (reference sequence). J lost 6 bases, V lost 2 bases, and 9 bases had no gene match. The CDR3 loop is CASSLPDREVDGYTF. CDR3 nucleotides: TGTGCCAGCAGCTTACCAGACAGGGAGGTCGATGGCTACACCTTC.

This clonotype occurred a few times. The V and J genes are TRBV3-1 and TRBJ2-1; possible D gene TRBD2, 7 bases. The CDR3 totals 14 residues. Germline V gene data show CDR1 as LGHDT and CDR2 as YNNKEL (reference sequence). The V end lost 3 bases, the J end lost 4 bases, and 10 bases lay between the germline ends. The DNA of the CDR3 is TGTGCCAGCAGCCATGCGGGGGCGTACAATGAGCAGTTCTTC. Translated: CASSHAGAYNEQFF.

The J gene is TRBJ2-5, the V gene TRBV11-3; perhaps TRBD1 as D (5 bases). Germline CDR1 is SGHNT and CDR2 is YENEEA. The CDR3 length is 16 residues. V was pared by 5 bases and J by 4 bases, with 20 bases between. CDR3 sequence: CASSPQGQWVSETQYF. The DNA of the CDR3 is TGTGCCAGCAGCCCACAAGGACAATGGGTCTCAGAGACCCAGTACTTC.

This clonotype was recorded a few times. The chain combines TRBV7-9 with TRBJ1-1; 7 nucleotides agree with TRBD1. Germline CDR1 is SEHNR and CDR2 is FQNEAQ (reference sequence). V lost 4 bases, J lost 0 bases, and 11 bases stayed unmatched. This CDR3 has 17 amino acids. Here the CDR3 DNA reads TGTGCCAGCAGCTCGAGGACAGGTAGGGGGTTGAACACTGAAGCTTTCTTT. Translating gives CASSSRTGRGLNTEAFF.

This clonotype occurred once. The V gene is TRBV28, the J gene TRBJ1-5; weak D call: TRBD1 (5 bases). Germline-derived CDR1 and CDR2 are MDHEN and SYDVKM. Trimming took 5 bases from V and 5 from J, leaving 13 bases between them. This CDR3 is 14 amino acids long. This CDR3 reads CASSIAGVDQPQHF. The CDR3 nucleotides are TGTGCCAGCAGTATAGCGGGGGTCGATCAGCCCCAGCATTTT.

Concerning this clonotype itself: Compared with germline, one end of the junction differs, possibly owing to a read error. V usage is TRBV25-1 and J usage is TRBJ2-7, with D possibly being TRBD1 (6 bases). Per germline, CDR1 MGHDK and CDR2 SYGVNS. CDR3 length: 15 amino acids. For the CDR3, the DNA is TGTGCCAGCAGTGGGGGGCCTGAATTCTCCTACAAGCAGTACTTC. Its translation is CASSGGPEFSYKQYF.

This clonotype was found a few times. The gene calls are TRBV7-9 and TRBJ1-3; the D is unclear. The V and J ends lost 1 base and 0 bases respectively, with 10 bases between them. Germline assignment: CDR1 SEHNR and CDR2 FQNEAQ (reference sequence). The CDR3 totals 16 residues. CDR3 coding DNA: TGTGCCAGCAGCTTAGGGATGTTACTCTCTGGAAACACCATATATTTT. This gives the protein CASSLGMLLSGNTIYF.

This clonotype has a count of ten or more. The chain combines TRBV6-1 with TRBJ1-2; the D gene is possibly TRBD1 (5 bases). The CDR3 sequence is 15 residues long. Trimming took 5 bases from V and 0 from J, leaving 13 bases between them. Looked up from germline, CDR1 is MNHNS and CDR2 is SASEGT. The CDR3 DNA reads as TGTGCCAGCAGTTCTTTGACAGACACTAACTATGGCTACACCTTC. Protein: CASSSLTDTNYGYTF.

This clonotype was detected many times. CDR3 sequence reads: CASSGGGPSGEQFF. CDR3 DNA sequence: TGTGCCAGTAGTGGGGGGGGACCCTCCGGTGAGCAGTTCTTC. The chain combines TRBV19 with TRBJ2-1; 7 bases are a match to TRBD2. The CDR3 contains 14 residues. V was clipped by 5 bases and J by 9 bases; unmatched bases: 10. In germline, CDR1 is LNHDA, CDR2 SQIVND (reference sequence).

The sample holds many counts of this clonotype. This sequence joins TRBV2 and TRBJ1-1; 11 bases align to TRBD1. J lost 7 bases, V lost 5 bases, and 6 bases had no gene match. Germline assignment: CDR1 SNHLY and CDR2 FYNNEI. This CDR3 is built from 14 residues. The CDR3 sequence: CASSYGTGGIEAFF. The CDR3 nucleotides read TGTGCCAGCAGTTACGGGACAGGGGGAATTGAAGCTTTCTTT.

The J gene is TRBJ2-7, the V gene TRBV27, with D perhaps TRBD1 or TRBD2 (6 bases each). The V gene lost 8 bases and the J gene lost 7 bases, with 21 bases spanning the gap. The CDR3 runs to 14 residues. Per germline, CDR1 MNHEY and CDR2 SMNVEV (reference sequence). The CDR3 here is CASGKGGNPREQYF. CDR3 sequence (DNA): TGTGCCAGCGGCAAGGGGGGTAACCCTAGGGAGCAGTACTTC.

This sequence joins TRBV11-2 and TRBJ1-5; TRBD1 might be the D (5 bases). Trimming pared 8 bases from V and 6 bases from J, leaving 11 bases between. The germline V gene has CDR1 SGHAT and CDR2 FQNNGV. CDR3 length: 12 residues. The CDR3 loop is CASGDFGQPQHF. The CDR3 DNA sequence: TGTGCCAGCGGGGACTTTGGTCAGCCCCAGCATTTT.

The J gene is TRBJ2-1, the V gene TRBV4-1; 11 bases line up with TRBD2. From germline, CDR1 is MGHRA and CDR2 YSYEKL. V was clipped by 2 bases and J by 2 bases; unmatched bases: 5. The CDR3 contains 17 residues. The CDR3 region is CASSQSSGGPPYNEQFF. CDR3 sequence (DNA): TGCGCCAGCAGCCAATCTAGCGGGGGGCCTCCCTACAATGAGCAGTTCTTC.

The chain uses TRBV7-9 and TRBJ2-4; D tentatively fits TRBD1 or TRBD2 (7 bases each). CDR3 length equals 15 residues. V gave up 5 bases and J gave up 2 bases, with 13 bases separating them. Looked up from germline, CDR1 is SEHNR and CDR2 is FQNEAQ (reference sequence). CDR3 DNA sequence: TGTGCCAGCAGCCCCAGGGGGGGAACCAAAAACATTCAGTACTTC. Translation gives CASSPRGGTKNIQYF.

Regarding this clonotype: A read error is possible here, since a much larger clone lies one base away. The chain joins TRBV7-8 to TRBJ2-7, with D hard to call. Deletions cut 1 base from V and 0 bases from J, with 10 bases between. Per germline, CDR1 SGHVS and CDR2 FQNEAQ. There are 15 residues in the CDR3. The CDR3 DNA follows: TGTGCCAGCAGCTTAGTGGGCGGCATCTCCTACGAGCAGTACTTC. Translated: CASSLVGGISYEQYF.

The chain uses TRBV5-1 and TRBJ2-1; D is undetermined. The germline V and J ends were trimmed by 0 bases and 13 bases, with 11 bases remaining between them. The CDR3 length is 12 residues. CDR1 and CDR2 from the germline V gene are SGHRS and YFSETQ. The CDR3 nucleotides are TGCGCCAGCAGCTTGGCGCCCAATCGTCAGTTCTTC. This gives the protein CASSLAPNRQFF.

V usage is TRBV15 and J usage is TRBJ1-5, with TRBD1 as a possible D gene (5 bases). This CDR3 has 15 residues. Germline-derived CDR1 and CDR2 are LNHNV and YYDKDF (reference sequence). Deletions cut 3 bases from V and 2 bases from J, with 11 bases between. CDR3 nucleotides: TGTGCCACCAGCAGGCCAGGCAGGGGCAATCAGCCCCAGCATTTT. It specifies CATSRPGRGNQPQHF.